Following are 13 T cell receptor beta chains from one sample sequenced in a study of blood T cell repertoires in COVID-19. Assay: immunoSEQ multiplex PCR; the TCRdb copy retains only in-frame clones and omits some. The table shows about 130,000 clones, with roughly 80% occurring only once. Sequencing used peripheral blood. Every receptor here comes from a woman between 45 and 60 years old with acute or convalescent COVID-19.

V usage is TRBV5-6 and J usage is TRBJ2-7; 9 bases map to TRBD1. The J segment lost 3 bases and the V segment lost 4 bases, leaving 5 bases of the junction unmatched. CDR3 length equals 14 residues. Per germline, CDR1 SGHDT and CDR2 YYEEEE. The CDR3 is CASSRDRERYEQYF. CDR3 sequence (DNA): TGTGCCAGCAGCCGGGACAGGGAACGCTACGAGCAGTACTTC. Drawing the rest from reference TRBV5-6 and TRBJ2-7, the complete variable domain is DAGVTQSPTHLIKTRGQQVTLRCSPKSGHDTVSWYQQALGQGPQFIFQYYEEEERQRGNFPDRFSGHQFPNYSSELNVNALLLGDSALYLCASSRDRERYEQYFGPGTRLTVT.

The chain has TRBV15 and TRBJ1-1; D gene uncertain. The CDR3 loop spans 14 amino acids. V lost 0 bases and J 5 bases, leaving 10 bases between the germline ends. Germline values: CDR1 LNHNV, CDR2 YYDKDF (reference sequence). CDR3 nucleotide sequence: TGTGCCACCAGCAGAGATGCAGGATTTACTGAAGCTTTCTTT. The encoded protein is CATSRDAGFTEAFF. Together with reference TRBV15 and TRBJ1-1, the CDR3 gives the full variable domain: DAMVIQNPRYQVTQFGKPVTLSCSQTLNHNVMYWYQQKSSQAPKLLFHYYDKDFNNEADTPDNFQSRRPNTSFCFLDIRSPGLGDTAMYLCATSRDAGFTEAFFGQGTRLTVV.

The chain is built from TRBV19 and TRBJ2-7; D unclear. The germline V gene encodes CDR1 LNHDA and CDR2 SQIVND (reference sequence). This CDR3 region has 14 residues. The ends were cut back, 3 bases at V and 3 bases at J, with 12 bases in the middle. The CDR3 sequence is CASSMTIVGYEQYF. Written as DNA, the CDR3 is TGTGCCAGTAGTATGACAATAGTGGGCTACGAGCAGTACTTC.

The rearrangement uses TRBV7-3 and TRBJ2-1; the D gene is possibly TRBD2 (6 bases). Germline-derived CDR1 and CDR2 are SGHTA and FQGTGA. The CDR3 runs 15 residues. Trimming took 2 bases from V and 2 from J, leaving 10 bases between them. The CDR3 loop reads CASSLEGGAYNEQFF. The CDR3 DNA reads as TGTGCCAGCAGCTTAGAAGGCGGGGCCTACAATGAGCAGTTCTTC.

J is TRBJ1-3 and V is TRBV18, with D uncertain. V gave up 3 bases and J gave up 0 bases, with 12 bases separating them. The CDR3 spans 16 residues. Germline assignment: CDR1 KGHSH and CDR2 LQKENI. The CDR3 nucleotides are TGTGCCAGCTCACCGGACGGAGGTTCCTCTGGAAACACCATATATTTT. Its protein product is CASSPDGGSSGNTIYF.

The chain joins TRBV5-6 to TRBJ2-3; unclear D gene. Deletions cut 4 bases from V and 0 bases from J, with 6 bases between. Germline values: CDR1 SGHDT, CDR2 YYEEEE. The CDR3 has 13 amino acids. The CDR3 nucleotides read TGTGCCAGCAGCCCCCTCAGCACAGATACGCAGTATTTT. Amino acid sequence: CASSPLSTDTQYF. The full variable domain, completed using reference TRBV5-6 and TRBJ2-3, is DAGVTQSPTHLIKTRGQQVTLRCSPKSGHDTVSWYQQALGQGPQFIFQYYEEEERQRGNFPDRFSGHQFPNYSSELNVNALLLGDSALYLCASSPLSTDTQYFGPGTRLTVL.

The chain employs TRBV5-1 and TRBJ1-6; the match to TRBD1 covers 8 bases. Germline V gene sequence: CDR1 SGHRS, CDR2 YFSETQ. This CDR3 is 15 amino acids long. Trimming cost V 4 bases and J 6 bases; bases outside gene matches: 6. CDR3 sequence: CASSGGQGGNSPLHF. The CDR3 nucleotides read TGCGCCAGCAGCGGTGGACAGGGCGGTAATTCACCCCTCCACTTT.

This clone was counted between two and nine times. The J gene is TRBJ1-6, the V gene TRBV3-1 (or the pseudogene TRBV3-2); a weak D match, TRBD1 (5 bases). This CDR3 is built from 17 residues. The germline V gene encodes CDR1 LGHDT and CDR2 YNNKEL (reference sequence). The V gene lost 1 base and the J gene lost 0 bases, with 10 bases spanning the gap. The DNA of the CDR3 is TGTGCCAGCAGCCAAGTCAGGGCGAGCTCCTATAATTCACCCCTCCACTTT. It yields the protein CASSQVRASSYNSPLHF.

The chain recombines TRBV7-9 with TRBJ1-1; no reliable D call. Germline values: CDR1 SEHNR, CDR2 FQNEAQ (reference sequence). The CDR3 sequence is 14 residues long. Between the trimmed V and J ends, which lost 5 bases and 5 bases, there was a span of 15 bases. In DNA, the CDR3 is TGTGCCAGCAGCCCCTACCTTGACGGGACTGAAGCTTTCTTT. The encoded protein is CASSPYLDGTEAFF.

The rearrangement links TRBV19 to TRBJ1-5; D unclear. Between the trimmed V and J ends, which lost 6 bases and 3 bases, there was a span of 12 bases. CDR1 and CDR2 (germline): LNHDA, SQIVND (reference sequence). This CDR3 has 14 residues. The CDR3 reads CASSRPGFNQPQHF. Here the CDR3 DNA reads TGTGCCAGTAGCAGGCCGGGATTCAATCAGCCCCAGCATTTT.

This chain uses TRBV3-1 (or the pseudogene TRBV3-2) with TRBJ1-2, with D perhaps TRBD1 (6 bases). This CDR3 has 17 amino acids. Germline values: CDR1 LGHDT, CDR2 YNNKEL (reference sequence). Between the trimmed V and J ends, which lost 2 bases and 8 bases, there was a span of 24 bases. CDR3 DNA: TGTGCCAGCAGCCAATTAAAAATCCCCGGCAGGGGTGCCGGCTACACCTTC. Its translation: CASSQLKIPGRGAGYTF.

The rearrangement joins TRBV27 to TRBJ2-4; D gene unclear. The germline V gene has CDR1 MNHEY and CDR2 SMNVEV (reference sequence). CDR3 length equals 14 residues. Trimming pared 7 bases from V and 0 bases from J, leaving 10 bases between. CDR3 loop: CASKALIAKNIQYF. DNA for the CDR3: TGTGCCAGCAAAGCCTTAATAGCCAAAAACATTCAGTACTTC.

This clone was seen a single time. The rearrangement joins TRBV23-1 to TRBJ1-2; no clear D gene. TRBV23-1 is an open reading frame, and its role is uncertain. There are 12 residues in the CDR3. Deletions cut 7 bases from V and 8 bases from J, with 14 bases between. CDR3 sequence reads: CASTSGGYGYTF. DNA for the CDR3: TGCGCCAGCACCTCGGGAGGATACGGCTACACCTTC.